Each of the 9 T cell receptor beta chains below was sequenced from the same sample in a study of T cell clonotyping in hematopoietic cell transplantation. This table comes from immunoSEQ multiplex PCR, and its TCRdb copy is limited to in-frame clones, with some not included. Among some 15,000 clones, around 83% were seen once, and the ten largest hold 5.5% to 7.5%. The material was PBMCs, obtained 100 days after allogeneic stem cell transplant. The receptors originated from a female patient aged 35 to 55 who had an allogeneic stem cell transplant from a related donor, so T cells may come from the graft donor. Some clones in this sample may be carry-over from other donors' samples.

The CDR3 DNA is TGCGCCAGCAGCCAAGAGAGGTCGGGACTTTACAATGAGCAGTTCTTC. As protein: CASSQERSGLYNEQFF. This sequence joins TRBV4-3 and TRBJ2-1, with D possibly matching TRBD2 (6 bases). Germline V lookup: CDR1 LGHNA, CDR2 YSLEER. The ends were cut back, 0 bases at V and 4 bases at J, with 13 bases in the middle. This CDR3 is built from 16 residues.

V usage is TRBV6-5 and J usage is TRBJ2-7; D not resolved. This CDR3 is built from 15 residues. Looked up from germline, CDR1 is MNHEY and CDR2 is SVGAGI. The V and J ends lost 0 bases and 6 bases respectively, with 15 bases between them. The CDR3 nucleotides read TGTGCCAGCAGTTACTCGGCGGCAGGCGGTGGCGAGCAGTACTTC. Translation: CASSYSAAGGGEQYF.

This chain uses TRBV6-5 with TRBJ1-1; a possible D gene is TRBD1 (5 bases). This CDR3 region has 15 residues. The ends were cut back, 4 bases at V and 3 bases at J, with 15 bases in the middle. CDR1 and CDR2 (germline): MNHEY, SVGAGI. The CDR3 protein is CASSLRGPQDTEAFF. CDR3 bases: TGTGCCAGCAGTTTAAGGGGCCCCCAGGACACTGAAGCTTTCTTT.

The chain is built from TRBV11-2 and TRBJ1-1, with D unresolved. The V end lost 4 bases, the J end lost 3 bases, and 9 bases lay between the germline ends. This CDR3 is built from 13 residues. Germline assignment: CDR1 SGHAT and CDR2 FQNNGV. CDR3 coding DNA: TGTGCCAGCAGCTCAGAGGTGGACACTGAAGCTTTCTTT. Its translation is CASSSEVDTEAFF.

The genes are TRBV27 and TRBJ2-1, with TRBD2 matching over 9 bases. Germline CDR1 and CDR2: MNHEY and SMNVEV (reference sequence). This CDR3 comprises 16 residues. After removal of 3 bases from V and 7 bases from J, the junction contained 10 bases not matched to a gene. CDR3 DNA: TGTGCCAGCAGTTTTGATAGCGGGAGCCCGGCGAATGAGCAGTTCTTC. Encoded protein: CASSFDSGSPANEQFF.

In its sample, this clone was seen once. The chain uses TRBV30 and TRBJ1-2; TRBD1 matches at 11 bases. CDR3 length: 18 amino acids. The V segment lost 6 bases and the J segment 5 bases; nucleotides outside the gene matches: 20. CDR1 and CDR2 from the germline V gene are GTSNPN and SVGIG (reference sequence). The CDR3 DNA follows: TGTGCCTGCGACTACCTTATCGGGACAGGGGGAGAATTATATGGCTACACCTTC. Translating gives CACDYLIGTGGELYGYTF.

The V gene is TRBV6-5, the J gene TRBJ2-3; D ambiguous. Germline loops: CDR1 MNHEY, CDR2 SVGAGI. The CDR3 is 11 amino acids. Trimming shortened V by 5 bases and J by 3 bases, and 3 bases separated the two germline ends. CDR3 nucleotides: TGTGCCAGCAGTACAACAGATACGCAGTATTTT. Translation gives CASSTTDTQYF.

The rearrangement uses TRBV30 and TRBJ2-3; 8 positions match TRBD1. Germline CDR1 reads GTSNPN; CDR2 reads SVGIG (reference sequence). CDR3 length: 16 amino acids. The trim removed 0 bases at V and 0 bases at J, leaving 5 bases unmatched. The CDR3: CAWSVSQGASTDTQYF. For the CDR3, the DNA is TGTGCCTGGAGTGTATCTCAGGGGGCGAGCACAGATACGCAGTATTTT. Using reference TRBV30 and TRBJ2-3 for the parts outside the CDR3, the full variable domain is SQTIHQWPATLVQPVGSPLSLECTVEGTSNPNLYWYRQAAGRGLQLLFYSVGIGQISSEVPQNLSASRPQDRQFILSSKKLLLSDSGFYLCAWSVSQGASTDTQYFGPGTRLTVL.

The chain carries TRBV7-9 and TRBJ1-2, with a weak D call TRBD1 (5 bases). With 4 bases removed from V and 2 bases from J, the gap between germline ends came to 17 bases. Germline CDR1 SEHNR, CDR2 FQNEAQ (reference sequence). The CDR3 has 16 amino acids. The CDR3 here is CASSYSDTPRNYGYTF. The DNA for the CDR3 is TGTGCCAGCAGCTACTCGGACACCCCGAGGAACTATGGCTACACCTTC.